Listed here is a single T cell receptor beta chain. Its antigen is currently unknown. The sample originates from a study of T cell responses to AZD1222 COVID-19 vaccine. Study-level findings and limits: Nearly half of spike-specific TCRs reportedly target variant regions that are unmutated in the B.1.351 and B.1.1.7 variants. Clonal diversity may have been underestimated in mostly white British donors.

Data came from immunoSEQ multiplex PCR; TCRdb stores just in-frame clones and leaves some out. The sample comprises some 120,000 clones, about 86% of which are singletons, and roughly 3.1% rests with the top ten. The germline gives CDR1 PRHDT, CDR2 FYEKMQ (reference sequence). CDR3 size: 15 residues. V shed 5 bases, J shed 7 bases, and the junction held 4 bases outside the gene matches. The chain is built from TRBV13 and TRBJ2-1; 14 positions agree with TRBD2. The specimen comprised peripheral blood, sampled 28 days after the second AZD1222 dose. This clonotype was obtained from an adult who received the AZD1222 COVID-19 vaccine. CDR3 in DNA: TGTGCCAGCAGCCGGACTAGCGGGGGGAAAAATGAGCAGTTCTTC. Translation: CASSRTSGGKNEQFF.